This T cell receptor beta chain was documented in a study of beta chain features in type 1 diabetes. The wider study: Examination spanned about 99 million sorted cells from all samples.

The sequenced template was cDNA made from the entire isolated RNA. The assay was immunoSEQ multiplex PCR, and TCRdb's table has in-frame clones only and misses some. The data hold approximately 380,000 clones, with roughly 16% observed a single time. The V gene end was trimmed by 3 bases and the J gene end by 2 bases; junction bases not matched to a gene: 9. The CDR3 loop spans 18 amino acids. CDR1 is SGHRS and CDR2 is YFSETQ in the germline V gene. The TCR sequence derives from a young woman in good health. The chain employs TRBV5-1 and TRBJ2-6, with 9 bases aligning to TRBD2. Sequencing was performed on naive CD4+ T cells from blood. The CDR3 protein is CASSYLREGSTGANVLTF. Here the CDR3 DNA reads TGCGCCAGCAGCTATCTGCGGGAGGGCAGCACTGGGGCCAACGTCCTGACTTTC.